The clone carrying this TCR beta chain was counted between two and nine times. Its target is unknown. The V gene's germline CDR1 is GTSNPN and CDR2 SVGIG (reference sequence). The CDR3 loop spans 15 amino acids. The trim removed 2 bases at V and 3 bases at J, leaving 5 bases unmatched. This entry comes from a study of cytomegalovirus exposure and HLA in healthy donors. Overall study: Early released data had 65 million to 100 million unique TCRs, all coming from HLA-typed donors. Study-level findings and limits: On later analysis, the bulk of CMV-associated TCR beta chains appeared to be HLA-restricted.

PCR used 60 Vbeta primers and 13 Jbeta primers. Clones were read by immunoSEQ multiplex PCR, and TCRdb kept only the in-frame ones, dropping some. In the table there are 150,000 to 200,000 clones, more than 70% of which are singletons. The gene calls are TRBV30 and TRBJ2-7, with 12 positions matching TRBD2. This TCR derives from a boy aged 5-17 years in good health and CMV-seronegative. The material sequenced was PBMCs. The CDR3 loop is CAWSLTSGRYYEQYF. The CDR3 DNA is TGTGCCTGGAGTTTGACTAGCGGGAGATACTACGAGCAGTACTTC.